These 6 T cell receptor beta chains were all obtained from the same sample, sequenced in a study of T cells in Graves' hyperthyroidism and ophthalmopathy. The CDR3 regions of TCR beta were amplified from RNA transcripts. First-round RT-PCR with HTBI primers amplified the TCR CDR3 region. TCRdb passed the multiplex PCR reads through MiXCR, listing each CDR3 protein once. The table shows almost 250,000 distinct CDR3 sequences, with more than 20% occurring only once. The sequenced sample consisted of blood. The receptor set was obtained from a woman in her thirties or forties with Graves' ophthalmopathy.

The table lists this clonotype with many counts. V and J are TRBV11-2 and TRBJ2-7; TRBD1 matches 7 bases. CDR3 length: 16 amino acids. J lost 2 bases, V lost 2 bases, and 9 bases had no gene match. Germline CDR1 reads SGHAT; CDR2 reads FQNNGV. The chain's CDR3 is CASSLMAGTGAYEQYF. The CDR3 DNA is TGTGCCAGCAGCTTAATGGCCGGTACAGGGGCCTACGAGCAGTACTTC.

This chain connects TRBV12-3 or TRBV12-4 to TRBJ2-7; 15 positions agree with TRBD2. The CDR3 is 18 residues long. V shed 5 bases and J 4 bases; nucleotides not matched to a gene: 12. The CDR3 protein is CASSGQPGLAGGSYEQYF. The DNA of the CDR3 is TGTGCCAGCAGTGGACAACCGGGACTAGCGGGAGGCTCGTACGAGCAGTACTTC.

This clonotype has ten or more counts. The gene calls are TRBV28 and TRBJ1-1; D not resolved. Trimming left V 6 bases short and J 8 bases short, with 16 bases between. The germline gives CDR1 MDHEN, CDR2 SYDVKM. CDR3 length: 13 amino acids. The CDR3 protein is CASSPGLSSEAFF. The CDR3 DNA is TGTGCCAGCAGCCCTGGGCTTTCATCCGAAGCTTTCTTT.

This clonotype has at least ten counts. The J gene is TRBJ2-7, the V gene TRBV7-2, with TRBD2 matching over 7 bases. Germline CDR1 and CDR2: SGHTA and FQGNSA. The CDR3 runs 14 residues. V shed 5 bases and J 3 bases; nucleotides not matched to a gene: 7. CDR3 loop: CASSTTSVNYEQYF. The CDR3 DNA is TGTGCCAGCAGCACAACTAGCGTCAACTACGAGCAGTACTTC.

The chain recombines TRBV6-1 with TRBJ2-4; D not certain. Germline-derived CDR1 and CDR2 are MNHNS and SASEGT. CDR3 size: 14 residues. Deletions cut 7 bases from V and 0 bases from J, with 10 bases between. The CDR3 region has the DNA TGTGCCAGCAAGACTCCATTAGCCAAAAACATTCAGTACTTC. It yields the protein CASKTPLAKNIQYF.

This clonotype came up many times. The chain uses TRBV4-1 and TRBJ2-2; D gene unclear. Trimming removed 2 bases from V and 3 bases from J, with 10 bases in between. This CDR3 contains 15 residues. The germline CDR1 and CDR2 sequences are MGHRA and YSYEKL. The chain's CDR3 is CASSQPLTYTGELFF. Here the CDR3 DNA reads TGCGCCAGCAGCCAACCCCTTACATACACCGGGGAGCTGTTTTTT.